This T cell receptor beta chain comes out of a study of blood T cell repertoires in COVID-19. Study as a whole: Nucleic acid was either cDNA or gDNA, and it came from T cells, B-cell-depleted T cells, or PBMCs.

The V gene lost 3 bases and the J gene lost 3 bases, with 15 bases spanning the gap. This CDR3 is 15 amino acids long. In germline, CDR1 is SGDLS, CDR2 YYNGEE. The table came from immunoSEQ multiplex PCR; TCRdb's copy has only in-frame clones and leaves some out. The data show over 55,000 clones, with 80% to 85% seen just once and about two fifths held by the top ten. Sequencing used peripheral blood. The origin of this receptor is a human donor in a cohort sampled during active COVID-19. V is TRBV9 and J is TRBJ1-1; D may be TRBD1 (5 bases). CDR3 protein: CASSARPGGDTEAFF. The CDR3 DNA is TGTGCCAGCAGCGCCCGACCGGGGGGGGACACTGAAGCTTTCTTT.